Listed here is a single TCR beta chain. Antigen unknown. Trimming shortened V by 4 bases and J by 1 base, and 11 bases separated the two germline ends. The germline V gene encodes CDR1 SGHDT and CDR2 YYEEEE. The CDR3 runs 15 residues. These data come from a study of beta chain features in type 1 diabetes. General observations from the study: TCRB CDR3s from Type 1 diabetes patients were moderately but significantly shorter in all four CD4+ subsets. In type 1 diabetes patients, VDJ junctions had fewer insertions; deletions at these junctions were more frequent. A greater similarity of naive, central memory and Treg TCRB repertoires was seen among patients than among healthy donors. Equally in patients and controls, PCR might preferentially amplify shorter templates.

Since all of the isolated RNA was reverse transcribed, expressed TCRB transcripts were what got sequenced. The protocol was immunoSEQ multiplex PCR, while the TCRdb copy is restricted to in-frame clones and leaves out a portion. In the table there are about 25,000 clones, 68% of which are singletons. The sample comprised stem cell memory CD4+ T cells from blood. The chain couples TRBV5-6 to TRBJ2-2, with D perhaps matching TRBD1 (6 bases). The source of this sequence is a woman in her thirties or forties with type 1 diabetes. DNA of the CDR3: TGTGCCAGCAGCCGACAGGACCGGAACACCGGGGAGCTGTTTTTT. Translated: CASSRQDRNTGELFF. Full variable domain (missing parts from reference TRBV5-6 and TRBJ2-2): DAGVTQSPTHLIKTRGQQVTLRCSPKSGHDTVSWYQQALGQGPQFIFQYYEEEERQRGNFPDRFSGHQFPNYSSELNVNALLLGDSALYLCASSRQDRNTGELFFGEGSRLTVL.